This entry is about one T cell receptor (beta chain). This specimen comes from a study of tumor-infiltrating lymphocytes in localized non-small cell lung cancer. The length of the CDR3 is 14 residues. Germline V lookup: CDR1 SGHTA, CDR2 FQGNSA. Between the trimmed V and J ends, which lost 2 bases and 5 bases, there was a span of 12 bases. Assay used: immunoSEQ multiplex PCR; TCRdb lists only in-frame clones, some missing. The sample lists around 25,000 clones, just under 70% occurring once. The source material was lung tumor tissue. This TCR was recovered from a human donor with non-small cell lung cancer. The chain is built from TRBV7-2 and TRBJ2-5; maybe TRBD2 (5 bases). The CDR3 reads CASSLSGVKETQYF. The CDR3 nucleotides read TGTGCCAGCAGCTTATCCGGGGTCAAGGAGACCCAGTACTTC. Based on the CDR3 plus reference TRBV7-2 and TRBJ2-5, the full variable domain is GAGVSQSPSNKVTEKGKDVELRCDPISGHTALYWYRQSLGQGLEFLIYFQGNSAPDKSGLPSDRFSAERTGGSVSTLTIQRTQQEDSAVYLCASSLSGVKETQYFGPGTRLLVL.